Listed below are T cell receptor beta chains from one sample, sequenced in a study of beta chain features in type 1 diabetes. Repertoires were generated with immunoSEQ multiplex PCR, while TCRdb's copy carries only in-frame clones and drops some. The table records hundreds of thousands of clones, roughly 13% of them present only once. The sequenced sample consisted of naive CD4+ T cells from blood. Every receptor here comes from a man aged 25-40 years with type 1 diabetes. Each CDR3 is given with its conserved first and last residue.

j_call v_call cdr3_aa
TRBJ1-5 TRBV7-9 CASSLVGAGNQPQHF
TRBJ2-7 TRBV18 CASSLLAGVDEQYF
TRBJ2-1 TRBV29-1 CSVEEIEGGEQFF
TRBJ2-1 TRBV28 CASSPPEQFF
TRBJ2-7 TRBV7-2 CASSLSSGGPYYEQYF
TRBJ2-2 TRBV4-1 CASSQLPLRAGELFF
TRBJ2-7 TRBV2 CASRTSGSYEQYF
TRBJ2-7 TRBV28 CASSLIAKNYEQYF
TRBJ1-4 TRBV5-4 CASSLAGLSEKLFF
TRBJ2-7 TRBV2 CASSASGVSYEQYF
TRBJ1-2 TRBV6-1 CASSERVNYGYTF
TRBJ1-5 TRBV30 CAWSVLTPNQPQHF
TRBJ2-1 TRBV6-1 CAISERGRQFF
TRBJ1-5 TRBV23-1 CASTSSAGSYSNQPQHF
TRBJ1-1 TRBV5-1 CASSDPTGGDTEAFF
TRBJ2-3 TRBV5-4 CASSLVLAVSSTDTQYF
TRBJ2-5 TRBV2 CASSSGTTGETQYF
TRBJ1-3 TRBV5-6 CASSLDFRGHGNTIYF
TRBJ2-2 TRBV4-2 CASSQAGTRRTGELFF
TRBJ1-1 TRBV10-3 CAISAAGQESKAFF
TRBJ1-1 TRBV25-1 CASSESPPRGRNTEAFF
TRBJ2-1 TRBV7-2 CASRSGGATRDNEQFF
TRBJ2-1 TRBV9 CASSQSGGSYNEQFF
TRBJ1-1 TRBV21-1 CASSPSLDTEAFF
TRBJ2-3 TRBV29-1 CSVWRGLVGDTQYF
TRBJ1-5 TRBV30 CAWSGQNNQPQHF
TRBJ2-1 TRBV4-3 CASSHLTSGMYNEQFF
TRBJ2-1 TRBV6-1 CASSSYRDSYNEQFF
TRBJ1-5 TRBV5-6 CASSPGGLTGQPQHF
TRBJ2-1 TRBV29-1 CSVAFGTGRSDEQFF
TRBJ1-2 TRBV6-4 CASSDATGLKHTF
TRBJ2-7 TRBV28 CASSLPKGLARLSYEQYF
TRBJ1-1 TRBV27 CASSSRGGRGGTEAFF
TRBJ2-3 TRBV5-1 CASNYQGPRHGDTQYF
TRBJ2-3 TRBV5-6 CASSSSGNTDTQYF
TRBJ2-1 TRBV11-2 CASSLVLAYNEQFF
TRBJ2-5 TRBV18 CASSPAVQETQYF
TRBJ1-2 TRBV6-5 CASSYRDRASGYTF